This TCR beta chain was sequenced for a study of T cells in Graves' hyperthyroidism and ophthalmopathy. Study conclusions and caveats: Within blood appeared most thyroid clonotypes that had expanded above 0.001.

Amplified TCR beta CDR3 regions came from RNA transcripts. The TCR CDR3 first-round RT-PCR relied on the HTBI primer set. In TCRdb, the multiplex PCR reads were re-called with MiXCR into one record per CDR3 protein. The sample lists approximately 400,000 distinct CDR3 sequences, approximately 14% occurring once. The CDR3 runs 16 residues. With V trimmed by 1 base and J by 9 bases, 13 bases remained unmatched. CDR1 and CDR2 (germline): DFQATT, SNEGSKA (reference sequence). Concerning this clonotype: Its antigen is as yet unknown.

The sample was blood. This TCR was recovered from a woman between 18 and 29 years old with Graves' hyperthyroidism. The chain employs TRBV20-1 and TRBJ2-7, with 12 bases that match TRBD2. CDR3 sequence (DNA): TGCAGTGCTAGAGGGACATGGACTAGCGGGAAGTTGTGGCAGTACTTC. Translating gives CSARGTWTSGKLWQYF.